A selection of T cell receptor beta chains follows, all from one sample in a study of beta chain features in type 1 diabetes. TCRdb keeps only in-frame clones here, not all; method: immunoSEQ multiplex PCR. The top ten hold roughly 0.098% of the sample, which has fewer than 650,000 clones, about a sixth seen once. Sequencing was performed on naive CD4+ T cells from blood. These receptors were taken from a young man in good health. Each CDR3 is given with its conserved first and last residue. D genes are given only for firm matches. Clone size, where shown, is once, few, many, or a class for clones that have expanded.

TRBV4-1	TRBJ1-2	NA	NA	CASSPRTANYGYTF	TGCGCCAGCAGCCCGCGGACGGCTAACTATGGCTACACCTTC
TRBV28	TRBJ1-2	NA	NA	CASKGGPYGYTF	TGTGCCAGCAAAGGCGGGCCCTATGGCTACACCTTC
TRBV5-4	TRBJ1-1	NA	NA	CASSRTHSSTEAFF	TGTGCCAGCAGCCGAACTCATTCGAGCACTGAAGCTTTCTTT
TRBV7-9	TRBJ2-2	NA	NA	CASRRSTPTNTGELFF	TGTGCCAGCAGACGAAGTACTCCCACAAACACCGGGGAGCTGTTTTTT
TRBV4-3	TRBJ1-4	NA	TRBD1	CASRGTGNVGGEKLFF	TGCGCCAGCCGGGGGACAGGGAATGTTGGTGGGGAAAAACTGTTTTTT
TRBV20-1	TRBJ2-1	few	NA	CSARSQSEQFF	TGCAGTGCTAGATCTCAATCTGAGCAGTTCTTC
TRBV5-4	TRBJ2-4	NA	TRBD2	CASSYSTSGRNIQYF	TGTGCCAGCAGCTACTCCACTAGCGGGAGAAACATTCAGTACTTC
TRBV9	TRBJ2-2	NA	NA	CASSVGAGLLTGELFF	TGTGCCAGCAGCGTAGGGGCGGGACTCCTCACCGGGGAGCTGTTTTTT
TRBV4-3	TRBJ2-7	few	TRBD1	CASSQQTGSHEQYF	TGCGCCAGCAGCCAACAGACAGGGTCCCACGAGCAGTACTTC
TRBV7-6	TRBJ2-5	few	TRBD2	CASSLATGGETQYF	TGTGCCAGCAGCTTAGCCACGGGGGGAGAGACCCAGTACTTC
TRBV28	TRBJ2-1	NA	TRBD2	CASSFPSGMEQFF	TGTGCCAGCAGTTTCCCTAGCGGGATGGAGCAGTTCTTC
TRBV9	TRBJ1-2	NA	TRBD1	CASSIGQGGYGYTF	TGTGCCAGCAGCATCGGACAGGGCGGGTACGGCTACACCTTC
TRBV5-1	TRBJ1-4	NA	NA	CASSAGFNEKLFF	TGCGCCAGCAGCGCCGGGTTTAATGAAAAACTGTTTTTT
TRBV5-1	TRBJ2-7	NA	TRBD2	CASSLGLAVNEQYF	TGCGCCAGCAGCCTTGGACTAGCGGTCAACGAGCAGTACTTC
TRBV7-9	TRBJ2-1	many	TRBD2	CASSKLTSGGAFEQFF	TGTGCCAGCAGCAAGCTGACTAGCGGGGGGGCTTTTGAGCAGTTCTTC
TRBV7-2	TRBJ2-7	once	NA	CASSYATGTYEQYF	TGTGCCAGCAGTTACGCCACAGGGACCTACGAGCAGTACTTC
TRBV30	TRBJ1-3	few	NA	CAWSWTVSGNTIYF	TGTGCCTGGAGCTGGACAGTCTCTGGAAACACCATATATTTT
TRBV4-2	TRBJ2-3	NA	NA	CASSQARDTQYF	TGTGCCAGCAGCCAAGCAAGAGATACGCAGTATTTT